A selection of T cell receptor beta chains follows, all from one sample in a study of T cell responses to AZD1222 COVID-19 vaccine. The table came from immunoSEQ multiplex PCR; TCRdb's copy has only in-frame clones and leaves some out. There are 150,000 to 200,000 clones in the sample; 90% to 95% occur only once, and 9.2% lies in the top ten. This material consisted of peripheral blood, taken on day 0 of AZD1222 vaccination. The source of these receptors is an adult in good health. The CDR3 runs from the conserved cysteine through the conserved F or W. D genes are given only for firm matches.

v_gene	d_gene	j_gene	CDR3aa
TRBV30	NA	TRBJ1-4	CAWGLKTGGNEKLFF
TRBV6-1	NA	TRBJ2-1	CASSEAVGAGWAGDEQFF
TRBV7-6	TRBD2	TRBJ2-1	CASSSTPGLAGPNEQFF
TRBV6-5	NA	TRBJ2-7	CASSYVHLGGPYEQYF
TRBV7-9	TRBD2	TRBJ2-3	CASTPGTSGKGTDTQYF
TRBV5-5	NA	TRBJ1-3	CASSSGSTGNTIYF
TRBV18	TRBD1	TRBJ2-1	CASSPTSGQGKGSYNEQFF
TRBV27	NA	TRBJ2-5	CASSDSAQETQYF
TRBV5-4	NA	TRBJ2-1	CASRAGVSSYNEQFF
TRBV5-1	NA	TRBJ2-7	CASSPAGLYEQYF
TRBV20-1	NA	TRBJ2-3	CSVYTDTQYF
TRBV3-1/TRBV3-2	NA	TRBJ1-2	CASSQAGAVGYGYTF
TRBV28	NA	TRBJ1-1	CASSVPGDTRAFF
TRBV29-1	NA	TRBJ2-7	CSVELRPRREQYF
TRBV29-1	NA	TRBJ2-5	CSVGLSGDPQETQYF
TRBV2	NA	TRBJ1-5	CASSDAGARNQPQHF
TRBV7-8	NA	TRBJ1-1	CASSLPRGPSMNTEAFF
TRBV7-9	TRBD2	TRBJ2-1	CASSLVLAGGNNEQFF
TRBV20-1	TRBD2	TRBJ2-3	CSASAGGPSDTQYF
TRBV28	NA	TRBJ1-1	CASRIPLMNTEAFF
TRBV28	TRBD1	TRBJ2-1	CASSSGTGAWNEQFF
TRBV19	TRBD1	TRBJ1-1	CASSSGGAVRTEAFF
TRBV11-2	NA	TRBJ2-3	CASSLEPGNTDTQYF
TRBV5-4	NA	TRBJ2-1	CASSWLGYSYNEQFF
TRBV11-2	TRBD2	TRBJ2-3	CASSLGVTAGGKADTQYF
TRBV19	TRBD1	TRBJ1-2	CASRRQGQDGYTF
TRBV2	NA	TRBJ1-4	CASSQVANEKLFF
TRBV14	TRBD1	TRBJ1-6	CASSQGTGGRTPLHF
TRBV20-1	NA	TRBJ1-4	CSARDVEKLFF
TRBV7-9	TRBD1	TRBJ2-7	CASSSLGTGGEQYF
TRBV9	NA	TRBJ2-7	CASSVAGQGYEQYF
TRBV6-2/TRBV6-3	TRBD2	TRBJ2-3	CASSYGGGTTDTQYF
TRBV19	TRBD1	TRBJ1-1	CASSIGVLTGSGTEAFF
TRBV28	TRBD1	TRBJ2-4	CASSPTGVGAKNIQYF
TRBV5-1	NA	TRBJ2-3	CASSLGPMEETVRRDTQYF
TRBV11-2	NA	TRBJ1-2	CASSLFSPATRGANYGYTF
TRBV7-8	NA	TRBJ2-7	CASSLGPDRPYEQYF
TRBV18	TRBD1	TRBJ2-5	CASFNPGTGYETQYF
TRBV19	TRBD1	TRBJ1-1	CASSSNNRDRNTEAFF
TRBV9	NA	TRBJ2-1	CASSVEGLAIYNEQFF